The source of this T cell receptor (beta chain) is a study of STAT5B mutations in CD4+ large granular lymphocyte leukemia. Study observations and caveats: TRBV06-family usage was enriched in top patient clones (8/27) versus controls (2/35). No patients shared main leukemic clonotypes, though roughly 27% appeared at low frequency elsewhere.

This was a survey-level run. In the study's own analysis: Lowest detectable productive clonotype frequency was 2.59 x 10-5. The table came from immunoSEQ multiplex PCR; TCRdb's copy has only in-frame clones and leaves some out. V and J calls and clone size are given by that table; D and trimming were obtained from the DNA. This table holds about 46,000 clones, about 80% found once. The germline gives CDR1 SGHTA, CDR2 FQGNSA. V was shortened by 6 bases and J by 5 bases, with 14 bases between the two germline ends. The length of the CDR3 is 14 residues. This clone has just a few counts. No antigen is known for it.

This TCR was sampled from a human donor in good health. Material for sequencing was CD4+ T cells from blood buffy coats. The chain uses TRBV7-2 and TRBJ2-4; D tentatively reads TRBD1 or TRBD2 (5 bases each). This CDR3 reads CASRDMGTQNIQYF. CDR3 coding DNA: TGTGCCAGCAGGGATATGGGGACCCAAAACATTCAGTACTTC.